The T cell receptor (beta chain) under discussion was sequenced for a study of blood T cell repertoires in COVID-19. On the study more broadly: Researchers got acute and convalescent COVID-19 samples from the United States, Italy and Spain. T cells, B-cell-depleted T cells, or PBMCs supplied cDNA or gDNA.

The CDR3 is 16 amino acids. V trimming: 0 bases; J trimming: 1 base; junction bases outside the gene matches: 2. Germline CDR1 MGHRA, CDR2 YSYEKL. In the source study's methods: Reference gene primers were amplified, and this amplification served to estimate nucleated cell counts. Measured with immunoSEQ multiplex PCR; TCRdb has only the in-frame clones, and not every one. V, J and clone size derive from that table, while D and trimming were established from the DNA sequence. The table lists fewer than 250,000 clones, roughly 82% of them singletons. This clone was picked up many times. At the DNA level, this CDR3 is encoded by other sequences in the same sample as well.

The receptor's source is an older woman with acute or convalescent COVID-19. Sequences were obtained from peripheral blood. V usage is TRBV4-1 and J usage is TRBJ2-2; 7 nucleotides line up with TRBD1. CDR3 sequence (DNA): TGCGCCAGCAGCCAAGAGGGACAGTTGAACACCGGGGAGCTGTTTTTT. It is translated as CASSQEGQLNTGELFF.